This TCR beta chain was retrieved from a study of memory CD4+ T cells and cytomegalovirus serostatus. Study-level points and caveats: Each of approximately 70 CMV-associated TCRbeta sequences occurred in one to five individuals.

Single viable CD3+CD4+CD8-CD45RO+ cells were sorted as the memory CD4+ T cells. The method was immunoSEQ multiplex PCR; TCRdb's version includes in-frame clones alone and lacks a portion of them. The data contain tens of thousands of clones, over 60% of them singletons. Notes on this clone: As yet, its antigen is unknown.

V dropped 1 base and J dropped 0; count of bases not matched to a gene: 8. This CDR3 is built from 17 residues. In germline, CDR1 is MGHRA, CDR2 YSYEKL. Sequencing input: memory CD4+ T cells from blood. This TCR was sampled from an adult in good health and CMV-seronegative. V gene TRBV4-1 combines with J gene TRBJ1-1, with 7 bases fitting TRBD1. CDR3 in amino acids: CASSQGEGARMNTEAFF. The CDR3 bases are TGCGCCAGCAGCCAAGGGGAGGGGGCGCGAATGAACACTGAAGCTTTCTTT.